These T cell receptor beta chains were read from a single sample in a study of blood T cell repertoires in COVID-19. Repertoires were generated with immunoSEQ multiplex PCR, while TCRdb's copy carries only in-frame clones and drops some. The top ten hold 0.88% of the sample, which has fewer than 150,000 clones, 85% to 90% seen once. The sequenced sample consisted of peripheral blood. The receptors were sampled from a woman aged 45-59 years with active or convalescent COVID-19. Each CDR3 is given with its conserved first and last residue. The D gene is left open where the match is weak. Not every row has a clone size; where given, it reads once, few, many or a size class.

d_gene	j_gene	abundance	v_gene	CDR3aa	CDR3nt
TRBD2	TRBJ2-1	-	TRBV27	CASSPGTSGSNEQFF	TGTGCCAGCAGTCCCGGGACTAGCGGGAGCAATGAGCAGTTCTTC
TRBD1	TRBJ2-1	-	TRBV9	CASSNRGRNEQFF	TGTGCCAGCAGCAACAGGGGGCGCAATGAGCAGTTCTTC
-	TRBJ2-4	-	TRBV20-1	CSARDRGAEYF	TGCAGTGCTAGAGATCGTGGAGCGGAGTACTTC
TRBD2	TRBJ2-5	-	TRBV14	CASSQVSGRKQETQYF	TGTGCCAGCAGCCAAGTTAGCGGGAGGAAACAAGAGACCCAGTACTTC
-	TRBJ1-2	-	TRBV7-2	CASSLVAGGYTF	TGTGCCAGCAGCTTAGTCGCCGGGGGCTACACCTTC
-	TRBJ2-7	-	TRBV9	CASSVAGEGYEQYF	TGTGCCAGCAGCGTAGCGGGGGAAGGGTACGAGCAGTACTTC
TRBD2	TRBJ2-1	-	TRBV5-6	CASSLPGGRERMGEQFF	TGTGCCAGCAGCCTCCCCGGTGGGCGGGAGAGGATGGGTGAGCAGTTCTTC
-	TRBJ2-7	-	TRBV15	CATSRDPGSSPTYEQYF	TGTGCCACCAGCAGAGATCCGGGTAGCTCCCCGACTTACGAGCAGTACTTC
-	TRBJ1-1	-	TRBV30	CAWSAGWGRTEAFF	TGTGCCTGGAGTGCCGGTTGGGGCCGGACTGAAGCTTTCTTT
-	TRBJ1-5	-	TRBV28	CASTQGGQPQHF	TGTGCCAGCACGCAGGGAGGGCAGCCCCAGCATTTT
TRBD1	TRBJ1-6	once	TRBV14	CASSREGTGFNSPLHF	TGTGCCAGCAGCCGAGAAGGGACAGGATTTAATTCACCCCTCCACTTT
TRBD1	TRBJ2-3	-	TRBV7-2	CASSPGTGSTDTQYF	TGTGCCAGCAGTCCCGGGACAGGGTCCACAGATACGCAGTATTTT
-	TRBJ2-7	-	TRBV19	CASSLLTGYEQYF	TGTGCCAGTAGCCTCCTGACTGGATACGAGCAGTACTTC
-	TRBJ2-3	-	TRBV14	CASSQGATDTQYF	TGTGCCAGCAGCCAAGGGGCCACAGATACGCAGTATTTT
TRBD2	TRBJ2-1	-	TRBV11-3	CASSAVAGADNEQFF	TGTGCCAGCAGCGCTGTAGCGGGAGCTGACAATGAGCAGTTCTTC
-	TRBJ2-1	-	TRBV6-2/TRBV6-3	CASSYSPGTALNEQFF	TGTGCCAGCAGTTACTCTCCCGGGACTGCCCTAAATGAGCAGTTCTTC
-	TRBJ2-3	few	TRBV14	CASSQDRLPTDTQYF	TGTGCCAGCAGCCAAGATAGACTACCCACAGATACGCAGTATTTT
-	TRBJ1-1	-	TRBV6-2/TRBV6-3	CASSSLGWNTEAFF	TGTGCCAGCAGTTCACTCGGGTGGAACACTGAAGCTTTCTTT
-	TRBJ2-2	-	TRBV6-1	CASSEAYSGELFF	TGTGCCAGCAGTGAAGCGTATAGCGGGGAGCTGTTTTTT
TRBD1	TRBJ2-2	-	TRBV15	CATSTRTGGETGELFF	TGTGCCACCAGCACCCGGACAGGGGGGGAGACCGGGGAGCTGTTTTTT
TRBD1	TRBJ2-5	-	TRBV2	CASRGQGGGETQYF	TGTGCCAGCAGAGGACAGGGAGGAGGAGAGACCCAGTACTTC
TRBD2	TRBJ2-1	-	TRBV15	CATSRVRGSGNEQFF	TGTGCCACCAGCAGAGTGCGCGGGAGTGGAAATGAGCAGTTCTTC
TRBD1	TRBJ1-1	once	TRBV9	CASSPGGTGARNTEAFF	TGTGCCAGCAGCCCCGGAGGGACAGGGGCCCGAAACACTGAAGCTTTCTTT
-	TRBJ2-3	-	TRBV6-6	CARAVGPADTQYF	TGTGCCAGAGCTGTGGGGCCAGCAGATACGCAGTATTTT
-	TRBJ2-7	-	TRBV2	CASSEGAGAPYEQYF	TGTGCCAGCAGTGAAGGGGCAGGGGCCCCTTACGAGCAGTACTTC
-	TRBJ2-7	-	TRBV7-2	CASSFQDGAYEQYF	TGTGCCAGCAGCTTCCAAGACGGAGCCTACGAGCAGTACTTC
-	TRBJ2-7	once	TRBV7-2	CASSLLLSSYEQYF	TGTGCCAGCAGCCTACTGCTGAGCTCCTACGAGCAGTACTTC
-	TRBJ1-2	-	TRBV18	CASSPVVQGGNGYTF	TGTGCCAGCTCACCTGTTGTTCAGGGAGGGAATGGCTACACCTTC
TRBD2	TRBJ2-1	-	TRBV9	CASSPELAGEQFF	TGTGCCAGCAGCCCTGAACTAGCGGGTGAGCAGTTCTTC
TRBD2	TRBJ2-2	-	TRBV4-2	CASRRGLAGAATGELFF	TGTGCCAGCAGACGGGGACTAGCGGGAGCTGCCACCGGGGAGCTGTTTTTT
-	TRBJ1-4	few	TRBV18	CASSARGANEKLFF	TGTGCCAGCTCTGCCAGGGGTGCTAATGAAAAACTGTTTTTT
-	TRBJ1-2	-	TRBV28	CASSSGQSYGYTF	TGTGCCAGCAGTTCCGGACAGTCCTATGGCTACACCTTC
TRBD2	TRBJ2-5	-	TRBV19	CASSIGLAGSETQYF	TGTGCCAGTAGTATCGGACTAGCGGGATCGGAGACCCAGTACTTC
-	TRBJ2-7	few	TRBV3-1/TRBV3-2	CASSQGLYEQYF	TGTGCCAGCAGCCAAGGGCTCTACGAGCAGTACTTC
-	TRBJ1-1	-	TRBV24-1	CATSRGTEAFF	TGTGCCACCTCCAGGGGCACTGAAGCTTTCTTT
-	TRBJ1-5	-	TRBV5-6	CASSLYERGLQPQHF	TGTGCCAGCAGCTTGTACGAACGAGGCCTGCAGCCCCAGCATTTT
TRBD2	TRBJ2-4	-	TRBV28	CASSLPGLSNIQYF	TGTGCCAGCAGTCTACCGGGACTATCAAACATTCAGTACTTC
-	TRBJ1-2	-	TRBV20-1	CSATGSYGYTF	TGCAGTGCTACGGGGTCCTATGGCTACACCTTC
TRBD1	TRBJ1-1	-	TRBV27	CASSLWLGTGGANTEAFF	TGTGCCAGCAGTTTATGGTTGGGGACAGGGGGCGCGAACACTGAAGCTTTCTTT
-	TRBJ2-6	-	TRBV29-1	CSVHRAGANVLTF	TGCAGCGTACACAGGGCTGGGGCCAACGTCCTGACTTTC
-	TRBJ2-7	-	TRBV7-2	CASSSGRGLYEQYF	TGTGCCAGCAGCTCCGGAAGAGGTCTCTACGAGCAGTACTTC
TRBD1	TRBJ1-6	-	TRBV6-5	CASSYLTGGNSPLHF	TGTGCCAGCAGTTACTTGACAGGGGGGAATTCACCCCTCCACTTT
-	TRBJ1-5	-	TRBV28	CASTGGFYQPQHF	TGTGCCAGCACAGGAGGGTTCTATCAGCCCCAGCATTTT
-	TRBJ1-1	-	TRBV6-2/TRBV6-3	CASSVFAGTEAFF	TGTGCCAGCAGCGTGTTCGCAGGGACTGAAGCTTTCTTT
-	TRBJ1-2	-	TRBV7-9	CASSPSLGGYTF	TGTGCCAGCAGCCCTAGTCTAGGAGGCTACACCTTC
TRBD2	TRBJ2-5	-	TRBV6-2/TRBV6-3	CASSYSSGGRETQYF	TGTGCCAGCAGTTACTCATCGGGAGGGCGAGAGACCCAGTACTTC
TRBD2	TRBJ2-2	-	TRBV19	CASRAEGLASTGELFF	TGTGCCAGTAGGGCCGAGGGACTAGCGAGTACCGGGGAGCTGTTTTTT
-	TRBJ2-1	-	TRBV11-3	CASSADSGNEQFF	TGTGCCAGCAGCGCCGATTCAGGAAATGAGCAGTTCTTC
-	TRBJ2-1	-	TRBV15	CATSRDLGGSHEQFF	TGTGCCACCAGCAGAGATCTCGGGGGTTCCCATGAGCAGTTCTTC
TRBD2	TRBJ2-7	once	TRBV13	CASSLDLAGVGEQYF	TGTGCCAGCAGCTTAGATCTGGCGGGAGTAGGCGAGCAGTACTTC
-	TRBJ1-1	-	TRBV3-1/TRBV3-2	CAKAANTEAFF	TGTGCCAAAGCCGCCAACACTGAAGCTTTCTTT
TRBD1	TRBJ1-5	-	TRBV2	CASRDFGTENQPQHF	TGTGCCAGCAGGGACTTCGGGACAGAGAATCAGCCCCAGCATTTT
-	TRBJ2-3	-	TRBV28	CASSLGRTGDITDTQYF	TGTGCCAGCAGTTTAGGGAGGACGGGAGACATCACAGATACGCAGTATTTT
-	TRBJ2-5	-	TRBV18	CASSPSTRSETQYF	TGTGCCAGCTCACCATCAACGAGGTCGGAGACCCAGTACTTC
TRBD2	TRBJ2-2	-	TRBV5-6	CASSSGTSGSTGELFF	TGTGCCAGCAGCAGCGGGACTAGCGGGAGTACCGGGGAGCTGTTTTTT
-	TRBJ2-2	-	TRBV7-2	CASSFGTLNTGELFF	TGTGCCAGCAGCTTCGGGACTTTGAACACCGGGGAGCTGTTTTTT
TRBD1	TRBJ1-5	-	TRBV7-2	CASSLGTGGEPQHF	TGTGCCAGCAGCTTAGGGACAGGGGGGGAGCCCCAGCATTTT